The 2 T cell receptor beta chains presented below share a single source sample, sequenced in a study of T-cell memory formation after mild COVID-19. TCRdb redid the calling of the 5' RACE reads with MiXCR, one entry per CDR3 protein. This sample has around 310,000 distinct CDR3 sequences, with roughly an eighth found just once. The sample taken for sequencing was PBMCs or a T cell subset sorted from them (not recorded which). The source is a man aged 18-30 years who had mild COVID-19 (a few samples of this study predate the infection). Cell type and time point are not known.

This clonotype occurred a few times. J is TRBJ1-2 and V is TRBV2; no clear D. The V and J ends lost 5 bases and 4 bases respectively, with 11 bases between them. Germline V gives CDR1 SNHLY, CDR2 FYNNEI. The CDR3 has 13 residues. The CDR3 loop reads CASSQIPGYGYTF. For the CDR3, the DNA is TGTGCCAGCAGTCAAATCCCTGGCTATGGCTACACCTTC.

This clonotype was counted only a few times. The genes are TRBV7-8 and TRBJ2-1, with TRBD2 identical over 8 bases. The V gene end was trimmed by 1 base and the J gene end by 5 bases; junction bases not matched to a gene: 10. The CDR3 contains 17 residues. Germline values: CDR1 SGHVS, CDR2 FQNEAQ. The CDR3 DNA reads TGTGCCAGCAGCTTAGGGTGGAGCGGGGGACTCAACAATGAGCAGTTCTTC. Protein product: CASSLGWSGGLNNEQFF.